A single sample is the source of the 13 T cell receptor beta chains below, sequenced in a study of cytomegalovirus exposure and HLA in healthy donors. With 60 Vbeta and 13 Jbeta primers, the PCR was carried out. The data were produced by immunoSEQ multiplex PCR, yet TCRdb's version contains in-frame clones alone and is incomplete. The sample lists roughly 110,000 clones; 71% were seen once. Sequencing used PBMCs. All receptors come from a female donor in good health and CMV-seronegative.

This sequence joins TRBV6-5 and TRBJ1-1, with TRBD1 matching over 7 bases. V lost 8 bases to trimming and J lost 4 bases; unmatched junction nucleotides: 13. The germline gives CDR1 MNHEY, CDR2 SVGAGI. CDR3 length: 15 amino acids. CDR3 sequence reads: CASRRQGGSPTEAFF. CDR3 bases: TGTGCCAGCCGTCGACAAGGGGGCAGCCCCACTGAAGCTTTCTTT.

The CDR3 DNA reads TGTGCCTGGAGTGTAAAGGGGTTGGGGGAGCAGTTCTTC. Translating it yields CAWSVKGLGEQFF. The rearrangement uses TRBV30 and TRBJ2-1; TRBD1 is a possible D gene (5 bases). Trimming stripped 0 bases from V and 10 bases from J, with 13 bases between. CDR3 size: 13 residues. The germline gives CDR1 GTSNPN, CDR2 SVGIG (reference sequence).

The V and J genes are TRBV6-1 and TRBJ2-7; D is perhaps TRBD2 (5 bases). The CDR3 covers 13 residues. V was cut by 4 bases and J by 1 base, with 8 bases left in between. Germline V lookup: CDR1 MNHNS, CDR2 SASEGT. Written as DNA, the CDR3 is TGTGCCAGCAGTGCGGGAATTTCCTACGAGCAGTACTTC. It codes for CASSAGISYEQYF.

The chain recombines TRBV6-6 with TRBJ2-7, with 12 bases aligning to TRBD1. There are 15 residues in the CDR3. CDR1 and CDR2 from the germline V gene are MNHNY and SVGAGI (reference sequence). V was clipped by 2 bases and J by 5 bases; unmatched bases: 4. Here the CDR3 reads CASSYGTGGVDEQYF. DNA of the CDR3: TGTGCCAGCAGTTACGGGACAGGGGGCGTCGACGAGCAGTACTTC.

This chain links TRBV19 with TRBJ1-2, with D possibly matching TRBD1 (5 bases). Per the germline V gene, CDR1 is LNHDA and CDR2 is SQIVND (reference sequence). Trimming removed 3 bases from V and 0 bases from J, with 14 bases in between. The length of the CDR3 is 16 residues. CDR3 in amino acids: CASSIARVPPNYGYTF. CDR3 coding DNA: TGTGCCAGTAGTATCGCCAGGGTACCCCCTAACTATGGCTACACCTTC.

CDR3 residues: CASSESGTGVQFF. The CDR3 DNA reads as TGCGCCAGCAGTGAGTCGGGGACAGGGGTGCAGTTCTTC. The V gene is TRBV10-1, the J gene TRBJ2-1; 10 nucleotides align to TRBD1. The CDR3 is made up of 13 amino acids. Trimming at V came to 0 bases and at J to 12 bases, leaving 2 bases not matched to a gene. Germline V lookup: CDR1 WNHNN, CDR2 SYGVQD (reference sequence).

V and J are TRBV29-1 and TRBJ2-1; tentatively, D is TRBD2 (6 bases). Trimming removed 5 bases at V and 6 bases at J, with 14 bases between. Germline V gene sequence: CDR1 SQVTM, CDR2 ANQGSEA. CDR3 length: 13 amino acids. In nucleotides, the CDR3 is TGCAGCGTTTCGGGGGATAGCGGCAATGAGCAGTTCTTC. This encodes CSVSGDSGNEQFF.

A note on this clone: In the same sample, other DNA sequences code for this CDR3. CDR3 sequence (DNA): TGTGCCAGCTCACCAGGACTAGCGGGAGGGCCAGATACGCAGTATTTT. It encodes CASSPGLAGGPDTQYF. V gene TRBV18 combines with J gene TRBJ2-3; 15 positions match TRBD2. J lost 4 bases, V lost 2 bases, and 1 base had no gene match. Per the germline V gene, CDR1 is KGHSH and CDR2 is LQKENI. The CDR3 length is 16 residues.

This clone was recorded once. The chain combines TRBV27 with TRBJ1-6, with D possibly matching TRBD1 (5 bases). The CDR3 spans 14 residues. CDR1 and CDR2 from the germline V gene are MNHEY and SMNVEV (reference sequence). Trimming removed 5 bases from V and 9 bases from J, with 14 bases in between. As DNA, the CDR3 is TGTGCCAGCAGTGCCTCCGGCAGGGCTTCACCCCTCCACTTT. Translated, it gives CASSASGRASPLHF.

The CDR3 sequence: CATPFPPGLDYNEQFF. The CDR3, as DNA: TGTGCCACCCCGTTCCCTCCGGGATTAGACTACAATGAGCAGTTCTTC. This rearrangement joins TRBV6-4 to TRBJ2-1; perhaps TRBD2 as D (5 bases). The germline V and J ends were trimmed by 10 bases and 3 bases, with 22 bases remaining between them. The germline CDR1 and CDR2 sequences are MRHNA and SNTAGT. This CDR3 has 16 amino acids.

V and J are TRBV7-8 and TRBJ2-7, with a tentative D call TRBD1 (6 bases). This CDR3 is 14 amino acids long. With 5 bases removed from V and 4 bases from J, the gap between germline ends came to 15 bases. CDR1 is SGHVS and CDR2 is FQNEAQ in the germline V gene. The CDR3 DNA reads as TGTGCCAGCAGCCGAAGTTCACAGGGTTACGAGCAGTACTTC. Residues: CASSRSSQGYEQYF.

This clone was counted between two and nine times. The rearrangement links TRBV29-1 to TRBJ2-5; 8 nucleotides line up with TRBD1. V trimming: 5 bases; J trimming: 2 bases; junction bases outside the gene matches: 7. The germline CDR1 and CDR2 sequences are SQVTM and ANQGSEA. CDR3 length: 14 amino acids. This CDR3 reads CSVFRQGNQETQYF. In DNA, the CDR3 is TGCAGCGTTTTCAGACAGGGGAATCAAGAGACCCAGTACTTC.

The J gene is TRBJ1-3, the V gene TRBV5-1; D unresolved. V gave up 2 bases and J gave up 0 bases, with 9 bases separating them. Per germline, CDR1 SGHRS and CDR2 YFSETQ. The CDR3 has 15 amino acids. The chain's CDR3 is CASSLGGSSGNTIYF. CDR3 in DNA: TGCGCCAGCAGCTTAGGAGGGAGCTCTGGAAACACCATATATTTT.